What follows describes a single T cell receptor (beta chain). Antigen specificity is unknown. Each CDR3 protein is one row after TCRdb ran MiXCR on the RACE reads. The table lists over 85,000 distinct CDR3 sequences, 9.3% of them singletons. This record comes from a study of human T cells and chemical hapten exposure. Study summary: 2% DPC applied to an approximately 2 cm by approximately 2 cm arm area sensitized donors. The study's findings and limits: TCRs exceeding a frequency of 1 in 1000 stayed unchanged under DPC sensitization. Expanded TCRs showed more large CDR3 clusters than pre-sensitization or healthy control sets.

This CDR3 region has 14 residues. V lost 0 bases to trimming and J lost 2 bases, with 6 bases between them. CDR1 and CDR2 from the germline V gene are LGHNA and YSLEER. Time point indicated: patch test 2, 6 weeks after DPC sensitization. Treatment in this sample: therapeutic diphenylcyclopropenone sensitization with weekly scalp DPC. This TCR was recovered from a middle-aged woman with alopecia areata. Some clones in this sample may be carry-over from other donors' samples. V usage is TRBV4-3 and J usage is TRBJ2-3; D uncertain. The input for sequencing was whole blood, taken in connection with sensitization to the hapten diphenylcyclopropenone (DPC). The CDR3 sequence is CASSQDIVTDTQYF. The CDR3 nucleotides read TGCGCCAGCAGCCAAGATATAGTCACAGATACGCAGTATTTT.